The clone carrying this TCR beta chain showed up just a few times. No antigen is known for it. TCRdb itself ran the 5' RACE reads through MiXCR, one entry per CDR3 protein. The table lists some 730,000 distinct CDR3 sequences, 18% of them singletons. The source of the sample is a study of identical twins. Study outcomes and limitations: Out-of-frame alpha sequences shared between twins exhibited an excess of low generation probability. A lower insertion count was a feature of abundant cord blood beta clonotypes, with no such feature in memory repertoires.

The V end was cut by 1 base, the J end by 5 bases, with 8 bases between. The CDR3 has 13 residues. Germline V gives CDR1 MGHRA, CDR2 YSYEKL. In addition, the sample was reused for a study of T cells expressing NK-cell markers. That study reports: NKG2C+ dominant clonotypes from roughly 6 donors made up roughly 1.0-7.0% of CD8+ T cells. HCMV specificity of the expanded NKG2C+ T cell clones stayed unclear.

The chain recombines TRBV4-1 with TRBJ2-5, with D perhaps matching TRBD2 (5 bases). Sequencing input: PBMCs. This clonotype was obtained from a woman aged 18-35 years in good health. CDR3 in DNA: TGCGCCAGCAGCCAAGTTAGGAGGGAGACCCAGTACTTC. It encodes CASSQVRRETQYF.